This entry describes one T cell receptor beta chain. Its antigen is unidentified. The data belong to a study of T cell responses to AZD1222 COVID-19 vaccine. Study-wide results and limits: Donors skewed white British and female; clonal diversity was possibly underestimated.

Sequencing used immunoSEQ multiplex PCR; TCRdb keeps in-frame clones, though not all of them. The data show about 130,000 clones, 70% to 90% seen once. The sequence derives from an adult in good health. Sequencing was performed on peripheral blood, taken on day 0 of AZD1222 vaccination.

CDR3 region: CASSGTATWNEQFF. For the CDR3, the DNA is TGTGCCAGCAGCGGGACAGCCACCTGGAATGAGCAGTTCTTC. The chain combines TRBV9 with TRBJ2-1; D perhaps matches TRBD1 (6 bases). The CDR3 is made up of 14 amino acids. In germline, CDR1 is SGDLS, CDR2 YYNGEE. Trimming left V 3 bases short and J 7 bases short, with 14 bases between.